This is a list of T cell receptor beta chains from one sample in a study of immune evolution from preneoplasia to lung adenocarcinoma. The repertoire was sequenced with immunoSEQ multiplex PCR; TCRdb's copy has only in-frame clones and lacks some. Of roughly 4,700 clones in the sample, more than 75% were seen once. Specimen: FFPE minimally invasive lung adenocarcinoma tissue. The receptors come from a person aged 55-80 years with lung adenocarcinoma. Each CDR3 is given with its conserved first and last residue. The order of the fields is CDR3 DNA, CDR3 protein, D gene, J gene, V gene, clone size. The D gene is left open where the match is weak. Only part of the rows carry a size: once, few, many, or a class if the clone is expanded.

CDR3 DNA: TGCGCCAGCAGCCAACCCTCAAGGACGGAAGAAAAACTGTTTTTT; CDR3 protein: CASSQPSRTEEKLFF; D gene: NA; J gene: TRBJ1-4; V gene: TRBV4-1; clone size: NA
CDR3 DNA: TGTGCCAGCAGCCAAGAAATCGGGGCCAACGTCCTGACTTTC; CDR3 protein: CASSQEIGANVLTF; D gene: NA; J gene: TRBJ2-6; V gene: TRBV4-2; clone size: few
CDR3 DNA: TGTGCCAGCAGCCTCCGGACAGCGAACACTGAAGCTTTCTTT; CDR3 protein: CASSLRTANTEAFF; D gene: NA; J gene: TRBJ1-1; V gene: TRBV11-2; clone size: NA
CDR3 DNA: TGTGCCAGCAGCCCAAGCTCTGCGGGGGGGCGGTACAATGAGCAGTTCTTC; CDR3 protein: CASSPSSAGGRYNEQFF; D gene: TRBD2; J gene: TRBJ2-1; V gene: TRBV9; clone size: NA
CDR3 DNA: TGTGCCAGCAGCCGGGGAGGAGACACTGAAGCTTTCTTT; CDR3 protein: CASSRGGDTEAFF; D gene: NA; J gene: TRBJ1-1; V gene: TRBV5-4; clone size: once
CDR3 DNA: TGTGCCAGCTCACTTACCCCCAGCAATTCACCCCTCCACTTT; CDR3 protein: CASSLTPSNSPLHF; D gene: NA; J gene: TRBJ1-6; V gene: TRBV18; clone size: NA
CDR3 DNA: TGTGCCAGCAGTTCAGCGGGAAACACCATATATTTT; CDR3 protein: CASSSAGNTIYF; D gene: NA; J gene: TRBJ1-3; V gene: TRBV6-6; clone size: NA
CDR3 DNA: TGTGCCAGCAGTGGGCGGGACAGGGGGTATGGCTACACCTTC; CDR3 protein: CASSGRDRGYGYTF; D gene: TRBD1; J gene: TRBJ1-2; V gene: TRBV2; clone size: NA
CDR3 DNA: TGTGCCAGCAGCGTCCCAGGGAGGCAAGACTATGGCTACACCTTC; CDR3 protein: CASSVPGRQDYGYTF; D gene: NA; J gene: TRBJ1-2; V gene: TRBV9; clone size: NA
CDR3 DNA: TGCGCCAGCAGCGACCGGACAGGGGGCGTGACTGAAGCTTTCTTT; CDR3 protein: CASSDRTGGVTEAFF; D gene: TRBD1; J gene: TRBJ1-1; V gene: TRBV5-1; clone size: NA
CDR3 DNA: TGTGCTAGTGGTAGCTCCTACGAGCAGTACTTC; CDR3 protein: CASGSSYEQYF; D gene: NA; J gene: TRBJ2-7; V gene: TRBV12-5; clone size: NA
CDR3 DNA: TGTGCCTGGAGTCCTATCGTGGGGAGCAATCAGCCCCAGCATTTT; CDR3 protein: CAWSPIVGSNQPQHF; D gene: NA; J gene: TRBJ1-5; V gene: TRBV30; clone size: NA
CDR3 DNA: TGTGCCATCAGTGAGTCTCAGGACAGGGGTGAACCCCAGCATTTT; CDR3 protein: CAISESQDRGEPQHF; D gene: TRBD1; J gene: TRBJ1-5; V gene: TRBV10-3; clone size: NA
CDR3 DNA: TGTGCCTCAGAGGGTCAGGGGTGGGATACGCAGTATTTT; CDR3 protein: CASEGQGWDTQYF; D gene: NA; J gene: TRBJ2-3; V gene: TRBV19; clone size: NA
CDR3 DNA: TGTGCCAGCTCCGGGACAGGTTATTCCTACGAGCAGTACTTC; CDR3 protein: CASSGTGYSYEQYF; D gene: TRBD1; J gene: TRBJ2-7; V gene: TRBV28; clone size: NA
CDR3 DNA: TGCAGCGTGGCCCCGGAACACAGCTCCTACGAGCAGTACTTC; CDR3 protein: CSVAPEHSSYEQYF; D gene: NA; J gene: TRBJ2-7; V gene: TRBV29-1; clone size: NA
CDR3 DNA: TGTGCCAGCAGCCCCCCCGGGGGCCGAGGTGAAAAACTGTTTTTT; CDR3 protein: CASSPPGGRGEKLFF; D gene: NA; J gene: TRBJ1-4; V gene: TRBV11-3; clone size: few
CDR3 DNA: TGTGCCAGTAGTATCACCGTTAATGAAAAACTGTTTTTT; CDR3 protein: CASSITVNEKLFF; D gene: NA; J gene: TRBJ1-4; V gene: TRBV19; clone size: NA
CDR3 DNA: TGTGCCAGCAGCCAGAGTGGGACGGCCAATCAGCCCCAGCATTTT; CDR3 protein: CASSQSGTANQPQHF; D gene: NA; J gene: TRBJ1-5; V gene: TRBV9; clone size: NA
CDR3 DNA: TGTGCCAGCAGCGGGGGACAGGCCACTGAAGCTTTCTTT; CDR3 protein: CASSGGQATEAFF; D gene: TRBD1; J gene: TRBJ1-1; V gene: TRBV9; clone size: NA
CDR3 DNA: TGTGCCTGGAGCCAGGGTATCGGCAATCAGCCCCAGCATTTT; CDR3 protein: CAWSQGIGNQPQHF; D gene: NA; J gene: TRBJ1-5; V gene: TRBV30; clone size: NA
CDR3 DNA: TGTGCCAGCAGACCCGAGGATGGGCTCGGCACTGAAGCTTTCTTT; CDR3 protein: CASRPEDGLGTEAFF; D gene: NA; J gene: TRBJ1-1; V gene: TRBV28; clone size: NA
CDR3 DNA: TGCGCCAGCAGCTTAGATGTGGCTGGGACTGAAGCTTTCTTT; CDR3 protein: CASSLDVAGTEAFF; D gene: NA; J gene: TRBJ1-1; V gene: TRBV5-1; clone size: NA
CDR3 DNA: TGCGCCAGCAGCCAACCCTCACTAGCGGGGGGAAATGGGGACACAGATACGCAGTATTTT; CDR3 protein: CASSQPSLAGGNGDTDTQYF; D gene: TRBD2; J gene: TRBJ2-3; V gene: TRBV4-1; clone size: NA
CDR3 DNA: TGTGCCAGTAGTATACTAGGGGGCAAAAACATTCAGTACTTC; CDR3 protein: CASSILGGKNIQYF; D gene: NA; J gene: TRBJ2-4; V gene: TRBV19; clone size: NA
CDR3 DNA: TGTGCCAGCAGTGACTCTCACACTAGCGGGGGCACAGATACGCAGTATTTT; CDR3 protein: CASSDSHTSGGTDTQYF; D gene: TRBD2; J gene: TRBJ2-3; V gene: TRBV6-4; clone size: NA
CDR3 DNA: TGTGCCAGCGGCCGGGGGGGGTCCTACGAGCAGTACTTC; CDR3 protein: CASGRGGSYEQYF; D gene: TRBD2; J gene: TRBJ2-7; V gene: TRBV25-1; clone size: NA